Each of the 9 T cell receptor beta chains below was sequenced from the same sample in a study of T cell repertoires in cytomegalovirus infection. Which antigens these TCRs recognize remains unknown. MiXCR, run by TCRdb on the reads, gives a single entry per CDR3 protein. The table includes more than 250,000 distinct CDR3 sequences, 25% detected once. The input for sequencing was cultured PBMCs, taken from culture after CMV antigen stimulation. The receptors shown here come from a human donor in good health (CMV status not recorded). Some clones in this sample may be carry-over from other donors' samples.

This clonotype was recorded a few times. This rearrangement joins TRBV12-3 or TRBV12-4 to TRBJ2-1, with TRBD2 matching over 9 bases. V lost 0 bases, J lost 2 bases, and 2 bases stayed unmatched. The CDR3 sequence is 16 residues long. The CDR3 is CASSLAGGRAYNEQFF. CDR3 DNA sequence: TGTGCCAGCAGTTTAGCTGGCGGGAGGGCCTACAATGAGCAGTTCTTC.

The chain has TRBV6-1 and TRBJ2-7; no firm D call. This CDR3 comprises 12 residues. V was cut by 3 bases and J by 6 bases, with 9 bases left in between. The germline CDR1 and CDR2 sequences are MNHNS and SASEGT. In DNA form, the CDR3 reads TGTGCCAGCAGTGAGATCTACTTCGAGCAGTACGTC. This gives the protein CASSEIYFEQYV.

The sample holds a few counts of this clonotype. The V call is TRBV5-1, the J call TRBJ1-1; the D is unclear. V lost 0 bases and J 4 bases, leaving 16 bases between the germline ends. The CDR3 is 16 residues long. Germline V lookup: CDR1 SGHRS, CDR2 YFSETQ. Written as DNA, the CDR3 is TGCGCCAGCAGCTTGGCCGGGTTCTCGCCGAGCACTGAAGCTTTCTTT. Its protein product is CASSLAGFSPSTEAFF.

V gene TRBV15 combines with J gene TRBJ2-3; D call uncertain. Germline values: CDR1 LNHNV, CDR2 YYDKDF (reference sequence). The length of the CDR3 is 16 residues. V lost 1 base to trimming and J lost 0 bases, with 11 bases between them. The CDR3 here is CATSRGTVWSTDTQYF. The CDR3 nucleotides read TGTGCCACCAGCAGAGGAACAGTTTGGAGCACAGATACGCAGTATTTT.

This clonotype was detected only a few times. The CDR3 DNA sequence: TGTGCCAGCAGCCAAGAAGACTCAACCCCCAACTATGGCTACACCTTC. Protein product: CASSQEDSTPNYGYTF. This chain links TRBV4-2 with TRBJ1-2; D is unresolved. Germline CDR1 LGHNA, CDR2 YNFKEQ. This CDR3 contains 16 residues. V lost 0 bases, J lost 2 bases, and 13 bases lay in between.

V usage is TRBV4-3 and J usage is TRBJ2-1; perhaps TRBD2 as D (6 bases). The V and J ends lost 0 bases and 2 bases respectively, with 14 bases between them. CDR3 length: 17 amino acids. Germline V CDR1 and CDR2: LGHNA, YSLEER. The DNA of the CDR3 is TGCGCCAGCAGCCAAGATTACGGACTATCTCCCTACAATGAGCAGTTCTTC. Translating it yields CASSQDYGLSPYNEQFF.

Many counts were recorded for this clonotype. The chain is built from TRBV7-2 and TRBJ1-2; D is perhaps TRBD1 (5 bases). V was pared by 8 bases and J by 8 bases, with 18 bases between. The CDR3 covers 13 residues. Germline lookup yields CDR1 SGHTA and CDR2 FQGNSA. The CDR3, as DNA: TGTGCCAGCGCCACGACGGTGGGGGACGGCTACACCTTC. Its protein is CASATTVGDGYTF. The entire variable domain, with the rest obtained from reference TRBV7-2 and TRBJ1-2, is as follows: GAGVSQSPSNKVTEKGKDVELRCDPISGHTALYWYRQSLGQGLEFLIYFQGNSAPDKSGLPSDRFSAERTGGSVSTLTIQRTQQEDSAVYLCASATTVGDGYTFGSGTRLTVV.

V usage is TRBV19 and J usage is TRBJ2-5; D ambiguous. CDR1 LNHDA and CDR2 SQIVND come from the germline V gene (reference sequence). The CDR3 sequence is 15 residues long. V was pared by 2 bases and J by 0 bases, with 10 bases between. The CDR3: CASSINAQYQETQYF. The CDR3 DNA reads as TGTGCCAGTAGTATAAATGCTCAGTACCAAGAGACCCAGTACTTC.

This clonotype occurred many times. J is TRBJ2-5 and V is TRBV7-2; possibly TRBD1 or TRBD2 for D (5 bases each). Germline V lookup: CDR1 SGHTA, CDR2 FQGNSA. The V end lost 4 bases, the J end lost 3 bases, and 9 bases lay between the germline ends. This CDR3 contains 13 residues. CDR3 bases: TGTGCCAGCAGCTCGGGACCAAAAGAGACCCAGTACTTC. Its translation is CASSSGPKETQYF.